The 3 T cell receptor beta chains in this list originate from one sample, sequenced in a study of shared clonotypes between healthy human individuals. Sequencing used immunoSEQ multiplex PCR; TCRdb keeps in-frame clones, though not all of them. The sample shows hundreds of thousands of clones, around 90% of them seen only once. Naivety among CD8 cells was defined by CD45RO negativity and positive CCR7 selection, thereby excluding terminally differentiated effector memory CD45RA+ cells. What was sequenced was naive CD8+ T cells sorted from blood. Every receptor here comes from a man aged 30-40 years in good health.

The rearrangement joins TRBV7-9 to TRBJ2-1; the D is unclear. With 2 bases removed from V and 6 bases from J, the gap between germline ends came to 5 bases. The CDR3 consists of 12 residues. Germline CDR1 and CDR2: SEHNR and FQNEAQ (reference sequence). The CDR3 spells CASSLSINEQFF. Here the CDR3 DNA reads TGTGCCAGCAGCTTATCCATCAATGAGCAGTTCTTC. Complete variable domain (other parts from reference TRBV7-9 and TRBJ2-1): DTGVSQNPRHKITKRGQNVTFRCDPISEHNRLYWYRQTLGQGPEFLTYFQNEAQLEKSRLLSDRFSAERPKGSFSTLEIQRTEQGDSAMYLCASSLSINEQFFGPGTRLTVL.

This clone came up once. V gene TRBV2 combines with J gene TRBJ2-7, with D possibly matching TRBD1 (6 bases). This CDR3 has 15 amino acids. Germline CDR1 is SNHLY and CDR2 is FYNNEI. Trimming cost V 2 bases and J 3 bases, with 14 bases left between them. CDR3 loop: CASSETAGTNYEQYF. CDR3 in DNA: TGTGCCAGCAGTGAAACGGCAGGGACAAACTACGAGCAGTACTTC.

The chain uses TRBV9 and TRBJ2-7; D call uncertain. The CDR3 has 15 amino acids. Trimming took off 3 bases at V and 0 bases at J, with 13 bases between the two ends. Germline V gives CDR1 SGDLS, CDR2 YYNGEE. This CDR3 is CASSEDGGLSYEQYF. DNA for the CDR3: TGTGCCAGCAGCGAAGACGGCGGCCTCTCCTACGAGCAGTACTTC.